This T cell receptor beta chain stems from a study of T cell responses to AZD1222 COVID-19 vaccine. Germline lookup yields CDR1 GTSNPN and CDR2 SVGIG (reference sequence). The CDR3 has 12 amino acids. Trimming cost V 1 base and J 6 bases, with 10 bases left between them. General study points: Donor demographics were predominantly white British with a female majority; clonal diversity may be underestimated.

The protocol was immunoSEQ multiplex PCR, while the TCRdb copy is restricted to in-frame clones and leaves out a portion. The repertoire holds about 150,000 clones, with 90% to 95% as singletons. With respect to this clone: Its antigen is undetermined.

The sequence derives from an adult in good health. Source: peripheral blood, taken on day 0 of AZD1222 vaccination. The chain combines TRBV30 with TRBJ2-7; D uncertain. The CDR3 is CAWSAYTAEQYF. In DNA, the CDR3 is TGTGCCTGGAGTGCCTACACGGCCGAGCAGTACTTC.